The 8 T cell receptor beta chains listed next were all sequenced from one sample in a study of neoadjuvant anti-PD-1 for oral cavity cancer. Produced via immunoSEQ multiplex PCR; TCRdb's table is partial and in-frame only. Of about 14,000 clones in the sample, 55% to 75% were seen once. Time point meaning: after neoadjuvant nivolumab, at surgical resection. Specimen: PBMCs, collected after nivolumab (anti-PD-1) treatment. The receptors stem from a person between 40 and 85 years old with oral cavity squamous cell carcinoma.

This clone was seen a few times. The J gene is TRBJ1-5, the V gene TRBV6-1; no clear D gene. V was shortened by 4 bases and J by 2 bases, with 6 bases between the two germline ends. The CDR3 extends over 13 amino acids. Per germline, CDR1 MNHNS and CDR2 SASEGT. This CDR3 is CASSGSGNQPQHF. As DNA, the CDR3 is TGTGCCAGCAGTGGATCAGGCAATCAGCCCCAGCATTTT.

The CDR3: CATRAGETQYF. The CDR3 DNA follows: TGTGCCACCCGAGCTGGGGAGACCCAGTACTTC. The chain carries TRBV25-1 and TRBJ2-5; D remains ambiguous. The CDR3 contains 11 residues. Germline V gives CDR1 MGHDK, CDR2 SYGVNS. V lost 10 bases and J lost 5, with 11 bases in between.

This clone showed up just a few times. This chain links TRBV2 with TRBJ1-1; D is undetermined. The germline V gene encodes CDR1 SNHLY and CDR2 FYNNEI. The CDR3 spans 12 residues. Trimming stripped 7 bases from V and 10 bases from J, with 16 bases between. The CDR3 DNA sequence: TGTGCCAGCACCATGACGGGTCCCATAGCTTTCTTT. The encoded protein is CASTMTGPIAFF.

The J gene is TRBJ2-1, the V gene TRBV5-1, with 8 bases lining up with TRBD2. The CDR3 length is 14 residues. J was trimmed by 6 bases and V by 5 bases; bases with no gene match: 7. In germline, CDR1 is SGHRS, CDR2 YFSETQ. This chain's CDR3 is CASREAGVANEQFF. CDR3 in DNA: TGCGCCAGCAGAGAAGCGGGAGTGGCCAATGAGCAGTTCTTC.

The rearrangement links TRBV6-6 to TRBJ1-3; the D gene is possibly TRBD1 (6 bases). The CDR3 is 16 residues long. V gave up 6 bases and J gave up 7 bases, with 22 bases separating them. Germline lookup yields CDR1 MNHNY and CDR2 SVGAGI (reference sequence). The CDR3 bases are TGTGCCAGCAGGGACCCCTGGGGGGCCCCCACCAACACCATATATTTT. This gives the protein CASRDPWGAPTNTIYF.

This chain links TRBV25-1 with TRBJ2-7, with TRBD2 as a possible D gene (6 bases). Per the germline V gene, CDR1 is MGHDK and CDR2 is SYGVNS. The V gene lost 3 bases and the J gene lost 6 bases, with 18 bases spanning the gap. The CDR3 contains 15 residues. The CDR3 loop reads CASSEKGLGSVEQYF. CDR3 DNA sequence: TGTGCCAGCAGTGAGAAGGGACTGGGCTCGGTCGAGCAGTACTTC.

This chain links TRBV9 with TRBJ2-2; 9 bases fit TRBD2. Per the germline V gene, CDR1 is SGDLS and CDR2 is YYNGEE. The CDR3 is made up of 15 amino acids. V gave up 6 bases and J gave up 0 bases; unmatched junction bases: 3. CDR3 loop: CASTSSGANTGELFF. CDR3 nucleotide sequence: TGTGCCAGCACCTCTAGCGGGGCGAACACCGGGGAGCTGTTTTTT.

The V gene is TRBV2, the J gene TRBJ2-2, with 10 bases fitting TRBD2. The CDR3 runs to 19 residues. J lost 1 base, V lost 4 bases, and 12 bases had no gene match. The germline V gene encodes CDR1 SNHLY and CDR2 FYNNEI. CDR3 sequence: CASSARRTSGALNTGELFF. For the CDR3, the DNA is TGTGCCAGCAGTGCCAGACGGACTAGCGGAGCCCTGAACACCGGGGAGCTGTTTTTT. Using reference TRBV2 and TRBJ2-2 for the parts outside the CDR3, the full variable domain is EPEVTQTPSHQVTQMGQEVILRCVPISNHLYFYWYRQILGQKVEFLVSFYNNEISEKSEIFDDQFSVERPDGSNFTLKIRSTKLEDSAMYFCASSARRTSGALNTGELFFGEGSRLTVL.